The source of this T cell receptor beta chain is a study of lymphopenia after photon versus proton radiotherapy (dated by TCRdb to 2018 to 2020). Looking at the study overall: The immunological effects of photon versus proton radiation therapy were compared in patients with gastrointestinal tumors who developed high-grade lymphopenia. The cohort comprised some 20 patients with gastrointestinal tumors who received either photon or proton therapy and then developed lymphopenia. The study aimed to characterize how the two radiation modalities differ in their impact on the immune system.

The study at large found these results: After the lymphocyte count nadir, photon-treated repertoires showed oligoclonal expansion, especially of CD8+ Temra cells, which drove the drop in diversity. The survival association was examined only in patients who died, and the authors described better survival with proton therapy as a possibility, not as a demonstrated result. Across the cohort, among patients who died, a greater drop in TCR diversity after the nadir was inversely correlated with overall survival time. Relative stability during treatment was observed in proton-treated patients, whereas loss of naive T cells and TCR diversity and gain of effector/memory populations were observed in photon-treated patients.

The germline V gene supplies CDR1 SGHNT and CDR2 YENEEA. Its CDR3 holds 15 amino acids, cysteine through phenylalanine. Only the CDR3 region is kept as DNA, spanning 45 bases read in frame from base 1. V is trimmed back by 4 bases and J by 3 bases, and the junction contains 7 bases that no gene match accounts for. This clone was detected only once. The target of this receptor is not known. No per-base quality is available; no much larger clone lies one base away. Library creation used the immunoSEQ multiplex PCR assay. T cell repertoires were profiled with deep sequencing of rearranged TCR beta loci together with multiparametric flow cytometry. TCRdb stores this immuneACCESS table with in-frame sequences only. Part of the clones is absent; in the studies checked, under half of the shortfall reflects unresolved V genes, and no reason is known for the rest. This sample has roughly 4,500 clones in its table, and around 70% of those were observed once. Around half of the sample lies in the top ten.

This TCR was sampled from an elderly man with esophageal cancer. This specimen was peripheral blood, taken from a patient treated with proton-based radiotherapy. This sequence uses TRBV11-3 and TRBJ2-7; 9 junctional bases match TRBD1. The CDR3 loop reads CASSSGQGTIYEQYF. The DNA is TGTGCCAGCAGCTCGGGACAGGGAACCATCTACGAGCAGTACTTC. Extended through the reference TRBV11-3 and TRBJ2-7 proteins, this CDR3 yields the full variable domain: EAGVVQSPRYKIIEKKQPVAFWCNPISGHNTLYWYLQNLGQGPELLIRYENEEAVDDSQLPKDRFSAERLKGVDSTLKIQPAELGDSAVYLCASSSGQGTIYEQYFGPGTRLTVT.